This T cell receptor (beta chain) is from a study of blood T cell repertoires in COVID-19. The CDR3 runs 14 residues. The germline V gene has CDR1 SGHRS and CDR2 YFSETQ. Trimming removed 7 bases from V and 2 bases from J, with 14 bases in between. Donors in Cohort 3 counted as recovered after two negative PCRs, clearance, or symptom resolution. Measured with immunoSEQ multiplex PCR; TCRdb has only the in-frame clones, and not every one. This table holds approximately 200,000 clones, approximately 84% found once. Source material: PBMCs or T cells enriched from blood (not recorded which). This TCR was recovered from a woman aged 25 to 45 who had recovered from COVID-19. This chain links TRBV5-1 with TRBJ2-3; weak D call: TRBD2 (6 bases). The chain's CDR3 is CASATGVLTDTQYF. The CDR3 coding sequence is TGCGCCAGCGCTACGGGGGTCCTCACAGATACGCAGTATTTT.